The 5 T cell receptor beta chains listed next were all sequenced from one sample in a study of early T cells in non-severe SARS-CoV-2 infection (dated by TCRdb to the early 2020s). Libraries came from 5' RACE. TCRdb records NextSeq 500 as the sequencer. Through fastp at Q25 and MiXCR, TCRdb rebuilt clones from the public reads, retaining in-frame beta chains. Every CDR3 protein is listed once, alongside the most common genes and DNA of its rows. Present in this sample are around 33,000 distinct CDR3 sequences, almost 6% of which were seen just once. The biggest ten clones account for about 8% of the sample. What was sequenced was whole blood. The receptors were gathered from an adult who was a healthcare worker with PCR-confirmed SARS-CoV-2 infection or an uninfected control (not recorded which).

This rearrangement joins TRBV29-1 to TRBJ2-7, with TRBD2 as a possible D gene (6 bases). The CDR3 consists of 12 residues. Germline V gene sequence: CDR1 SQVTM, CDR2 ANQGSEA. The V end lost 3 bases, the J end lost 7 bases, and 13 bases lay between the germline ends. The CDR3 region is CSVEEGRREQYF. The CDR3 DNA sequence: TGCAGCGTTGAGGAGGGGCGGAGAGAGCAGTACTTC.

This clonotype has a count of ten or more. The chain combines TRBV19 with TRBJ2-1; D might be TRBD1 (6 bases). The CDR3 extends over 17 amino acids. Per the germline V gene, CDR1 is LNHDA and CDR2 is SQIVND (reference sequence). V was pared by 1 base and J by 9 bases, with 22 bases between. Here the CDR3 DNA reads TGTGCCAGTAGTATAGCCCCGCCAGGGGTAATAATTGGTGAGCAGTTCTTC. Its translation: CASSIAPPGVIIGEQFF.

This clonotype came up many times. V usage is TRBV5-1 and J usage is TRBJ1-4; D gene uncertain. Trimming stripped 4 bases from V and 13 bases from J, with 20 bases between. The CDR3 has 14 amino acids. Germline loops: CDR1 SGHRS, CDR2 YFSETQ. The CDR3 coding sequence is TGCGCCAGCAGCGAAACGAACCCCCAGGAGAGACTGTTTTTT. Translation: CASSETNPQERLFF.

This clonotype was counted between two and nine times. V is TRBV6-2 or TRBV6-3 and J is TRBJ2-3; possibly TRBD2 for D (6 bases). V lost 6 bases to trimming and J lost 5 bases, with 21 bases between them. The CDR3 length is 16 residues. CDR1 MNHEY and CDR2 SVGEGT come from the germline V gene. This CDR3 reads CASRRDGGATGDTQYF. DNA of the CDR3: TGTGCCAGCAGGAGGGACGGCGGGGCCACGGGAGATACGCAGTATTTT.

The table lists this clonotype with many counts. The V call is TRBV20-1, the J call TRBJ1-2; 7 bases map to TRBD1. The CDR3 spans 14 residues. CDR1 is DFQATT, CDR2 SNEGSKA, per germline (reference sequence). J was trimmed by 8 bases and V by 1 base; bases with no gene match: 10. The CDR3 region is CSARGQGGPIGYTF. CDR3 bases: TGCAGTGCTAGAGGACAGGGTGGGCCCATCGGCTACACCTTC.